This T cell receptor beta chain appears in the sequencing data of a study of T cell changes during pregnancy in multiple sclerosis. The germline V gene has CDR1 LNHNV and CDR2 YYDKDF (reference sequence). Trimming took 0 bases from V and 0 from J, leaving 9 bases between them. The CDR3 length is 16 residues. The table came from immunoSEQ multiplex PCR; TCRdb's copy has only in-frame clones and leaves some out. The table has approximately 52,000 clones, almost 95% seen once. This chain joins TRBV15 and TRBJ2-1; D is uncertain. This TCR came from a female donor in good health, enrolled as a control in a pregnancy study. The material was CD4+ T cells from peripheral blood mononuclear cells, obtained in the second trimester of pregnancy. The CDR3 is CATSRDSSLSYNEQFF. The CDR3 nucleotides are TGTGCCACCAGCAGAGATAGTAGTCTCTCCTACAATGAGCAGTTCTTC.